The TCR beta chain described here comes from a study of response to subunit inactivated influenza vaccine. Study conclusions and caveats: New T cells are recruited in small numbers by each seasonal influenza vaccination, according to the authors' suggestion.

About this clonotype itself: Its antigen remains unidentified.

TCRdb fed the RT-PCR reads into MiXCR, producing one record per CDR3 protein. Among around 580,000 distinct CDR3 sequences listed, 10% to 15% were seen once. The material was PBMCs from blood, obtained on the day of vaccination. This TCR was sampled from a man aged 45 to 65 who received an inactivated influenza vaccine.

CDR3 residues: CASSLSYGALPTQYF. The CDR3 bases are TGTGCCAGCAGCTTATCGTATGGGGCCCTCCCGACCCAGTACTTC. The chain carries TRBV7-6 and TRBJ2-5, with D tentatively TRBD1 (5 bases). The CDR3 spans 15 residues. CDR1 is SGHVS, CDR2 FNYEAQ, per germline. Trimming removed 2 bases from V and 7 bases from J, with 17 bases in between.